The present T cell receptor beta chain was sequenced within a study of shared clonotypes between healthy human individuals. Background on the study: Three plates each covered CD4 naive and memory; CD8 naive two, CD8 memory one. Findings of the study overall: Researchers found naive subsets generally carried larger estimated richness than memory subsets.

Trimming removed 3 bases from V and 4 bases from J; junction bases left unmatched: 6. The CDR3 covers 15 residues. The germline CDR1 and CDR2 sequences are MNHEY and SMNVEV (reference sequence). For this clone: Antigen specificity is unknown.

The protocol was immunoSEQ multiplex PCR, while the TCRdb copy is restricted to in-frame clones and leaves out a portion. The sample shows approximately 2,000,000 clones, less than 95% of them seen only once. The split of CD4+ cells yielded CD45RA+ naive and CD45RA-negative memory subsets. Material for sequencing was naive CD4+ T cells from PBMCs. The sample's subset: CD45RA+ positively selected. The rearrangement links TRBV27 to TRBJ2-3; 8 nucleotides line up with TRBD2. The receptor comes from a man between 18 and 35 years old in good health. Some clones in this sample may be carry-over from other donors' samples. The CDR3 region has the DNA TGTGCCAGCAGTTTCGGCGGGAGGAGTTCAGATACGCAGTATTTT. Protein product: CASSFGGRSSDTQYF.